This is a list of T cell receptor beta chains from one sample in a study of blood T cell repertoires in COVID-19. The repertoire was sequenced with immunoSEQ multiplex PCR; TCRdb's copy has only in-frame clones and lacks some. The profile shows over 120,000 clones, roughly 85% of them singletons. The sample taken for sequencing was PBMCs or T cells enriched from blood (not recorded which). Every receptor here comes from a woman aged 45-65 years who had recovered from COVID-19. Both conserved end residues are part of each CDR3. The order of the fields is D gene, clone size, V gene, J gene, CDR3 DNA, CDR3 protein. The D gene is left open where the match is weak. Not every row has a clone size; where given, it reads once, few, many or a size class.

d_call: NA; clone_size: NA; v_call: TRBV19; j_call: TRBJ1-1; cdr3_nt: TGTGCCAGTACGGGACACCCCTATACTCCGAACACTGAAGCTTTCTTT; cdr3_aa: CASTGHPYTPNTEAFF
d_call: NA; clone_size: once; v_call: TRBV27; j_call: TRBJ2-2; cdr3_nt: TGTGCCAGCAGTTCCGGGACCGCGTGGAGGGGAAACACCGGGGAGCTGTTTTTT; cdr3_aa: CASSSGTAWRGNTGELFF
d_call: NA; clone_size: NA; v_call: TRBV5-8; j_call: TRBJ2-1; cdr3_nt: TGTGCCAGCAGCTTGGCGGGACTTGGGAGAAATGAGCAGTTCTTC; cdr3_aa: CASSLAGLGRNEQFF
d_call: NA; clone_size: NA; v_call: TRBV25-1; j_call: TRBJ1-2; cdr3_nt: TGTGCCAGCGGGCGGGGGGCGAGCTATGGCTACACCTTC; cdr3_aa: CASGRGASYGYTF
d_call: TRBD2; clone_size: NA; v_call: TRBV7-9; j_call: TRBJ2-3; cdr3_nt: TGTGCCAGCAGCTTAACTAGCGGGATTAAGTTAGATACGCAGTATTTT; cdr3_aa: CASSLTSGIKLDTQYF
d_call: NA; clone_size: few; v_call: TRBV6-5; j_call: TRBJ2-2; cdr3_nt: TGCGCGGGAAGGGGGCGCACCGGGGAGCTGTTTTTT; cdr3_aa: CAGRGRTGELFF
d_call: TRBD1; clone_size: NA; v_call: TRBV6-5; j_call: TRBJ1-4; cdr3_nt: TGTGCCAGCAGTTTTCAGGGGGCGCGCGAAAAACTGTTTTTT; cdr3_aa: CASSFQGAREKLFF
d_call: TRBD1; clone_size: NA; v_call: TRBV19; j_call: TRBJ1-2; cdr3_nt: TGTGCCAGTACCCGGGACAGGGGGCTGTATGGCTACACCTTC; cdr3_aa: CASTRDRGLYGYTF
d_call: NA; clone_size: NA; v_call: TRBV27; j_call: TRBJ2-5; cdr3_nt: TGTGCCAGCAGAGAACAGCTCGGGACCCAGTACTTC; cdr3_aa: CASREQLGTQYF
d_call: TRBD2; clone_size: NA; v_call: TRBV7-3; j_call: TRBJ2-3; cdr3_nt: TGTGCCAGCAGTTCCACCGGTCGGGGGGGCGGGAATACGCAGTATTTT; cdr3_aa: CASSSTGRGGGNTQYF
d_call: NA; clone_size: NA; v_call: TRBV10-3; j_call: TRBJ2-3; cdr3_nt: TGTGCCATCAGTGGCGCCGAGGGGCAGTATTTT; cdr3_aa: CAISGAEGQYF
d_call: TRBD2; clone_size: NA; v_call: TRBV13; j_call: TRBJ2-3; cdr3_nt: TGTGCCAGCAGCTTCCGACTAGCGGGGGGTCGTCAGGGAGATACGCAGTATTTT; cdr3_aa: CASSFRLAGGRQGDTQYF
d_call: TRBD1; clone_size: NA; v_call: TRBV10-3; j_call: TRBJ2-3; cdr3_nt: TGTGCCATCAGAAGGGGGCGGCAAAGCACAGATACGCAGTATTTT; cdr3_aa: CAIRRGRQSTDTQYF
d_call: TRBD1; clone_size: NA; v_call: TRBV5-1; j_call: TRBJ1-4; cdr3_nt: TGCGCCAGCAGCCCCGGACAGGGAGGTGAAAAACTGTTTTTT; cdr3_aa: CASSPGQGGEKLFF
d_call: TRBD2; clone_size: many; v_call: TRBV9; j_call: TRBJ2-1; cdr3_nt: TGTGCCAGCAGCGTAGGGGGACTAGAGCAGTTCTTC; cdr3_aa: CASSVGGLEQFF
d_call: TRBD1; clone_size: NA; v_call: TRBV18; j_call: TRBJ1-4; cdr3_nt: TGTGCCAGCTCGCCGACAGGGGCTGAAAAACTGTTTTTT; cdr3_aa: CASSPTGAEKLFF
d_call: TRBD2; clone_size: NA; v_call: TRBV30; j_call: TRBJ2-5; cdr3_nt: TGTGCCTGGAGTGTTAGCGCTAGCGGTGAGACCCAGTACTTC; cdr3_aa: CAWSVSASGETQYF
d_call: NA; clone_size: NA; v_call: TRBV6-1; j_call: TRBJ2-2; cdr3_nt: TGTGCCAGCAGTGAAAGCGACACCGGGGAGCTGTTTTTT; cdr3_aa: CASSESDTGELFF
d_call: NA; clone_size: NA; v_call: TRBV20-1; j_call: TRBJ2-3; cdr3_nt: TGCAGTGCTTTCTTAGATACGCAGTATTTT; cdr3_aa: CSAFLDTQYF
d_call: TRBD1; clone_size: NA; v_call: TRBV18; j_call: TRBJ2-1; cdr3_nt: TGTGCCAGCTCAACGGACAGGGATAATGAGCAGTTCTTC; cdr3_aa: CASSTDRDNEQFF
d_call: NA; clone_size: NA; v_call: TRBV18; j_call: TRBJ1-6; cdr3_nt: TGTGCCAGCTCACCCAACGACAGCCGTAATTCACCCCTCCACTTT; cdr3_aa: CASSPNDSRNSPLHF
d_call: NA; clone_size: NA; v_call: TRBV7-2; j_call: TRBJ1-5; cdr3_nt: TGTGCCAGCAGCTTACGATACAGGGTAAATCAGCCCCAGCATTTT; cdr3_aa: CASSLRYRVNQPQHF